This TCR beta chain was sequenced in a study of long-term antiretroviral therapy in people with HIV. Study findings and constraints: Repertoires with HIV possessed tighter CDR3 length spans than those of controls. ART adherence, viral resistance and therapy changes were not recorded. Diversity measured after ART increased yet remained under transplant donor controls.

CDR3 length equals 14 residues. Germline lookup yields CDR1 SGHVS and CDR2 FQNEAQ. The V gene lost 2 bases and the J gene lost 3 bases, with 10 bases spanning the gap. Each specimen consisted of about 1-11 million cryopreserved PBMC prior to extraction of DNA. This was the immunoSEQ v3.0 assay at survey level. Profiling relied on immunoSEQ multiplex PCR, and the TCRdb table lists in-frame clones only, not all of them. The sample lists tens of thousands of clones, more than 85% occurring once. A remark on this clone: Its antigen is not known.

Sample: unsorted PBMCs, taken almost 6.6 years after starting antiretroviral therapy. The rearrangement links TRBV7-8 to TRBJ1-1; D possibly corresponds to TRBD1 (5 bases). This sequence originates from a woman between 35 and 50 years old with HIV. DNA of the CDR3: TGTGCCAGCAGCTTAATGGGGGGGGACACTGAAGCTTTCTTT. Protein product: CASSLMGGDTEAFF.